Listed below are T cell receptor beta chains from one sample, sequenced in a study of blood T cell repertoires in COVID-19. The protocol was immunoSEQ multiplex PCR, while the TCRdb copy is restricted to in-frame clones and leaves out a portion. This table has around 190,000 clones, 83% appearing once. Sequenced input: peripheral blood. The receptors shown here come from a human donor in a cohort sampled during active COVID-19. CDR3s include the opening cysteine and the closing phenylalanine or tryptophan. The D gene is left open where the match is weak. Where a row states a size, it is once, few, many or the class of an expanded clone; other rows omit it.

>.|.|TRBV7-9|TRBJ2-7
TGTGCCAGCAGCAGCTTCAGGGAGGTCGGCGGGTACGAGCAGTACTTC
CASSSFREVGGYEQYF
>once|TRBD1|TRBV11-2|TRBJ2-7
TGTGCCAGCAGCTTACCTACAGGGGGGCTCTACGAGCAGTACTTC
CASSLPTGGLYEQYF
>.|TRBD2|TRBV5-4|TRBJ2-1
TGTGCCAGCAGCCACCTAGCGGGAGGGGGCGAGCAGTTCTTC
CASSHLAGGGEQFF
>once|TRBD1|TRBV12-5|TRBJ2-5
TGTGCTAGTGGCCCCCCCCGGGACAGGGAGACCCAGTACTTC
CASGPPRDRETQYF
>few|.|TRBV19|TRBJ1-5
TGTGCCAGTAGTATAACCCCAGGGTCTCGGAATCAGCCCCAGCATTTT
CASSITPGSRNQPQHF
>.|.|TRBV7-9|TRBJ2-3
TGTGCCAGCAGCTTTTGGCCCAGCGGGGATACGCAGTATTTT
CASSFWPSGDTQYF
>.|TRBD1|TRBV7-9|TRBJ2-4
TGTGCCAGCAGCAGACAGGGAAATTTGGCCAAAAACATTCAGTACTTC
CASSRQGNLAKNIQYF
>.|TRBD1|TRBV29-1|TRBJ1-1
TGCAGCGTTGACCGGACAGGGGGCACTGAAGCTTTCTTT
CSVDRTGGTEAFF
>once|.|TRBV3-1/TRBV3-2|TRBJ2-1
TGTGCCAGCAGCCCGGCTGTGGGGGGCTACAATGAGCAGTTCTTC
CASSPAVGGYNEQFF
>once|TRBD1|TRBV5-1|TRBJ1-2
TGCGCCAGCAGCTTGGCGGGACAGGACTATGGCTACACCTTC
CASSLAGQDYGYTF
>.|.|TRBV27|TRBJ2-7
TGTGCCAGCAGTTCACCTGACAGATACTCCTACGAGCAGTACTTC
CASSSPDRYSYEQYF
>.|.|TRBV23-1|TRBJ1-2
TGCGCCAGCAGTCAACACCCTACAGGGCGCGGCTACACCTTC
CASSQHPTGRGYTF
>.|TRBD1|TRBV19|TRBJ1-1
TGTGCCAGTAGTAGAGGACAGGGGGCAGGAAACACTGAAGCTTTCTTT
CASSRGQGAGNTEAFF
>.|.|TRBV6-4|TRBJ2-7
TGTGCCAGCACCGACGGGGCGGGGTTCGGTGGGGGGAGCTCCTACGAGCAGTACTTC
CASTDGAGFGGGSSYEQYF
>once|TRBD1|TRBV7-3|TRBJ1-2
TGTGCCAGCAGCTCAGGGGGCGACTATGGCTACACCTTC
CASSSGGDYGYTF
>.|TRBD2|TRBV11-2|TRBJ2-7
TGTGCCAGCACCTGGGAGCGGGGGGCGCAAGAGCAGTACTTC
CASTWERGAQEQYF
>.|.|TRBV21-1|TRBJ2-7
TGTGCCAGCAGCAAAGATCCGGGGTCCTACGAGCAGTACTTC
CASSKDPGSYEQYF